What follows are 25 T cell receptor beta chains derived from one specimen sequenced in a study of blood T cell repertoires in COVID-19. Profiled with immunoSEQ multiplex PCR; TCRdb holds only in-frame clones, not every one. The table shows some 190,000 clones, with approximately 80% occurring only once. Sequenced: peripheral blood. Receptors were obtained from a woman in her thirties or forties with COVID-19, enrolled during active disease.

V usage is TRBV21-1 and J usage is TRBJ2-1; TRBD2 is the table's D call and was not checked against the DNA. TRBV21-1 is noted as a pseudogene. This CDR3 has 18 residues. In DNA form, the CDR3 reads TGTGCCAGCAGTACTCCGCGGGATACCGGGACTAGCTACAATGAGCAGTTCTTC. It is translated as CASSTPRDTGTSYNEQFF.

The V gene is TRBV7-9, the J gene TRBJ1-4; the D is unclear. Germline CDR1 and CDR2: SEHNR and FQNEAQ (reference sequence). Trimming cost V 6 bases and J 7 bases, with 9 bases left between them. The CDR3 extends over 12 amino acids. The chain's CDR3 is CASSFSGEKLFF. CDR3 DNA: TGTGCCAGCAGTTTTAGTGGTGAAAAACTGTTTTTT.

CDR3 amino acids: CASTRQGGVEKLFF. Here the CDR3 DNA reads TGTGCCAGCACCAGACAGGGTGGAGTTGAAAAACTGTTTTTT. V is TRBV2 and J is TRBJ1-4; TRBD1 matches 7 bases. Germline V gene lookup returns CDR1 SNHLY and CDR2 FYNNEI. V gave up 7 bases and J gave up 7 bases; unmatched junction bases: 9. The CDR3 spans 14 residues.

The V gene is TRBV10-1, the J gene TRBJ1-6; TRBD1 matches at 7 bases. With V trimmed by 5 bases and J by 8 bases, 3 bases remained unmatched. Germline assignment: CDR1 WNHNN and CDR2 SYGVQD (reference sequence). The length of the CDR3 is 13 residues. CDR3 nucleotide sequence: TGCGCCAGCAGTAAAGACAGGGATTCACCCCTCCACTTT. Its protein is CASSKDRDSPLHF.

The chain combines TRBV12-3 or TRBV12-4 with TRBJ2-5; D is ambiguous. The length of the CDR3 is 13 residues. V was pared by 8 bases and J by 5 bases, with 15 bases between. The DNA for the CDR3 is TGTGCCAGCTGCCCCGGTCTTGATGAGACCCAGTACTTC. The encoded protein is CASCPGLDETQYF.

The V call is TRBV19, the J call TRBJ2-1; 10 positions match TRBD2. Trimming removed 3 bases from V and 5 bases from J; junction bases left unmatched: 7. In germline, CDR1 is LNHDA, CDR2 SQIVND (reference sequence). The CDR3 sequence is 16 residues long. The CDR3 protein is CASSISLAGAHNEQFF. The DNA of the CDR3 is TGTGCCAGTAGTATCTCCCTAGCGGGGGCCCACAATGAGCAGTTCTTC.

The chain employs TRBV6-5 and TRBJ2-3; possibly TRBD1 for D (6 bases). The CDR3 loop spans 13 amino acids. The germline CDR1 and CDR2 sequences are MNHEY and SVGAGI. Trimming shortened V by 8 bases and J by 6 bases, and 15 bases separated the two germline ends. This chain's CDR3 is CASGRGGEDTQYF. For the CDR3, the DNA is TGTGCCAGCGGTAGAGGGGGAGAGGATACGCAGTATTTT.

The chain employs TRBV5-1 and TRBJ2-5, with 8 bases that match TRBD1. Per the germline V gene, CDR1 is SGHRS and CDR2 is YFSETQ. This CDR3 comprises 15 residues. Germline trimming cut 2 bases from V and 2 bases from J; bases unmatched to any gene: 5. The DNA of the CDR3 is TGCGCCAGCAGCTTACTGGGACAGGAGCAAGAGACCCAGTACTTC. Its protein product is CASSLLGQEQETQYF. The full variable domain, rest sourced from reference TRBV5-1 and TRBJ2-5, is KAGVTQTPRYLIKTRGQQVTLSCSPISGHRSVSWYQQTPGQGLQFLFEYFSETQRNKGNFPGRFSGRQFSNSRSEMNVSTLELGDSALYLCASSLLGQEQETQYFGPGTRLLVL.

The chain employs TRBV11-2 and TRBJ2-5; 8 nucleotides align to TRBD2. CDR1 is SGHAT and CDR2 is FQNNGV in the germline V gene. This CDR3 spans 14 amino acids. The CDR3 loop reads CATTGGGSQETQYF. The CDR3 coding sequence is TGTGCAACCACCGGGGGGGGATCCCAAGAGACCCAGTACTTC.

J is TRBJ2-7 and V is TRBV11-3; TRBD1 is a possible D gene (5 bases). Germline V gene data show CDR1 as SGHNT and CDR2 as YENEEA. This CDR3 comprises 13 residues. V was trimmed by 3 bases and J by 4 bases, leaving 10 bases between them. CDR3 DNA: TGTGCCAGCAGCTTGACAGTTTTTTACGAGCAGTACTTC. Translated: CASSLTVFYEQYF.

This chain uses TRBV27 with TRBJ2-5; 7 nucleotides match TRBD2. In germline, CDR1 is MNHEY, CDR2 SMNVEV (reference sequence). V dropped 2 bases and J dropped 7; count of bases not matched to a gene: 7. The CDR3 length is 14 residues. This CDR3 is CASSLSGDLGTQYF. The CDR3 region has the DNA TGTGCCAGCAGTTTAAGCGGGGACCTCGGGACCCAGTACTTC.

The rearrangement uses TRBV6-1 and TRBJ1-1; a possible D gene is TRBD1 (5 bases). Trimming removed 1 base from V and 5 bases from J, with 11 bases in between. This CDR3 has 14 amino acids. The germline gives CDR1 MNHNS, CDR2 SASEGT. The CDR3 loop is CASSEVAGITEAFF. The CDR3, as DNA: TGTGCCAGCAGTGAAGTGGCAGGGATAACTGAAGCTTTCTTT.

The chain is built from TRBV7-3 and TRBJ1-1; D not resolved. The CDR3 is made up of 13 amino acids. Germline assignment: CDR1 SGHTA and CDR2 FQGTGA. The germline V and J ends were trimmed by 4 bases and 11 bases, with 17 bases remaining between them. This CDR3 reads CASSSYDRGYAFF. The CDR3 DNA reads as TGTGCCAGCAGCTCCTACGACCGGGGTTATGCTTTCTTT.

The chain joins TRBV29-1 to TRBJ1-6, with TRBD1 as a possible D gene (5 bases). Germline values: CDR1 SQVTM, CDR2 ANQGSEA. Trimming took off 6 bases at V and 8 bases at J, with 14 bases between the two ends. This CDR3 region has 13 residues. This chain's CDR3 is CSVADGGDSPLHF. Written as DNA, the CDR3 is TGCAGCGTAGCTGACGGAGGGGATTCACCCCTCCACTTT.

This chain joins TRBV5-1 and TRBJ2-1; D perhaps matches TRBD2 (6 bases). Germline V gene sequence: CDR1 SGHRS, CDR2 YFSETQ. V dropped 5 bases and J dropped 6 bases, with 18 bases sitting between them. CDR3 size: 15 residues. The DNA of the CDR3 is TGCGCCAGCAGTCTGAGCGGGCCGGCCCGCAATGAGCAGTTCTTC. Its protein is CASSLSGPARNEQFF.

The gene calls are TRBV19 and TRBJ2-2; D is perhaps TRBD1 (5 bases). Trimming removed 4 bases from V and 6 bases from J, with 6 bases in between. Looked up from germline, CDR1 is LNHDA and CDR2 is SQIVND (reference sequence). CDR3 size: 12 residues. CDR3 protein: CASSTGSGELFF. The CDR3 nucleotides read TGTGCCAGTAGTACAGGGTCCGGGGAGCTGTTTTTT.

A note on this clone: The sample has other DNA sequences that encode this CDR3 too. This chain links TRBV6-5 with TRBJ1-2, with 8 bases aligning to TRBD1. Trimming cost V 6 bases and J 2 bases; bases outside gene matches: 2. CDR3 length equals 13 residues. Germline values: CDR1 MNHEY, CDR2 SVGAGI. CDR3 residues: CASSRDRNYGYTF. The DNA for the CDR3 is TGTGCCAGCAGCAGGGACAGGAACTATGGCTACACCTTC.

J is TRBJ2-6 and V is TRBV20-1; D is uncertain. V shed 3 bases and J shed 5 bases, with 8 bases lying between them. The CDR3 totals 13 residues. Germline assignment: CDR1 DFQATT and CDR2 SNEGSKA (reference sequence). As DNA, the CDR3 is TGCAGTGCTAGTGGCGGTTGGGCCAACGTCCTGACTTTC. Translation gives CSASGGWANVLTF.

In this sample, this clone turned up a few times. The V and J genes are TRBV11-2 and TRBJ2-1, with D perhaps matching TRBD1 (6 bases). In germline, CDR1 is SGHAT, CDR2 FQNNGV. The V gene lost 5 bases and the J gene lost 7 bases, with 9 bases spanning the gap. The CDR3 is 12 residues long. The chain's CDR3 is CASSQTGNEQFF. CDR3 coding DNA: TGTGCCAGCAGCCAAACAGGGAATGAGCAGTTCTTC. Supplemented by reference TRBV11-2 and TRBJ2-1, the full variable domain reads EAGVAQSPRYKIIEKRQSVAFWCNPISGHATLYWYQQILGQGPKLLIQFQNNGVVDDSQLPKDRFSAERLKGVDSTLKIQPAKLEDSAVYLCASSQTGNEQFFGPGTRLTVL.

This chain joins TRBV7-3 and TRBJ2-1, with 10 positions matching TRBD1. The CDR3 runs 15 residues. V gave up 5 bases and J gave up 8 bases; unmatched junction bases: 9. Germline-derived CDR1 and CDR2 are SGHTA and FQGTGA. The DNA of the CDR3 is TGTGCCAGCAGCCCACCGGGACAGGGGATCCATGAGCAGTTCTTC. Translation: CASSPPGQGIHEQFF.

This clone was seen once. The J gene is TRBJ2-7, the V gene TRBV28, with 14 bases fitting TRBD2. The germline V gene encodes CDR1 MDHEN and CDR2 SYDVKM. J was trimmed by 6 bases and V by 5 bases; bases with no gene match: 3. The CDR3 has 14 amino acids. The CDR3 DNA sequence: TGTGCCAGCAGTGGGACTAGCGGGAGTTTCGAGCAGTACTTC. Translating it yields CASSGTSGSFEQYF.

The rearrangement uses TRBV4-1 and TRBJ1-2; 11 bases fit TRBD1. J gave up 1 base and V 4 bases, and 8 bases lay outside the gene matches. This CDR3 region has 17 residues. CDR1 is MGHRA and CDR2 is YSYEKL in the germline V gene. CDR3 bases: TGCGCCAGCAGCCGGAGGACAGGGGGCGCAGATAACTATGGCTACACCTTC. Its translation is CASSRRTGGADNYGYTF.

J is TRBJ2-7 and V is TRBV11-2; D gene uncertain. The germline V gene encodes CDR1 SGHAT and CDR2 FQNNGV. V was pared by 0 bases and J by 0 bases, with 6 bases between. The CDR3 has 14 amino acids. CDR3 nucleotides: TGTGCCAGCAGCTTAGATCAGTTCTCCTACGAGCAGTACGTC. It is translated as CASSLDQFSYEQYV.

The J gene is TRBJ1-5, the V gene TRBV13; 7 bases align to TRBD1. The J segment lost 4 bases and the V segment lost 5 bases, leaving 5 bases of the junction unmatched. This CDR3 spans 14 amino acids. Germline-derived CDR1 and CDR2 are PRHDT and FYEKMQ (reference sequence). The CDR3 is CASSRQGRNQPQHF. CDR3 sequence (DNA): TGTGCCAGCAGCAGACAGGGTAGGAATCAGCCCCAGCATTTT.

V gene TRBV5-8 combines with J gene TRBJ2-2; D gene ambiguous. Trimming removed 4 bases from V and 5 bases from J, with 9 bases in between. Germline assignment: CDR1 SGHTS and CDR2 YDEGEE. This CDR3 region has 13 residues. For the CDR3, the DNA is TGTGCCAGCAGCCTCGGGTGGACCGGGGAGCTGTTTTTT. This encodes CASSLGWTGELFF.